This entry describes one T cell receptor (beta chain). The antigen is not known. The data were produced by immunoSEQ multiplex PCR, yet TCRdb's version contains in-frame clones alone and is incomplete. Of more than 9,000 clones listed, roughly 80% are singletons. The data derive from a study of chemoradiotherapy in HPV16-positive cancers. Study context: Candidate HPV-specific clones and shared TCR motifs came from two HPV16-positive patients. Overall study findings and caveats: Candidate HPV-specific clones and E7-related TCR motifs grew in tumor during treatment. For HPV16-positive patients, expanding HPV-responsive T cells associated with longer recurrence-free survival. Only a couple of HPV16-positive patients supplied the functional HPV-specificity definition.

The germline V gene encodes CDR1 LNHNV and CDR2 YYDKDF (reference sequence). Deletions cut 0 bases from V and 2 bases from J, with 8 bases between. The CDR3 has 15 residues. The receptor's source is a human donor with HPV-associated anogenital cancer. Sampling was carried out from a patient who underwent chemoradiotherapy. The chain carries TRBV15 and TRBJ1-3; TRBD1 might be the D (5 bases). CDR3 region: CATSRDRQTGNTIYF. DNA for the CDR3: TGTGCCACCAGCAGAGATAGACAGACTGGAAACACCATATATTTT.